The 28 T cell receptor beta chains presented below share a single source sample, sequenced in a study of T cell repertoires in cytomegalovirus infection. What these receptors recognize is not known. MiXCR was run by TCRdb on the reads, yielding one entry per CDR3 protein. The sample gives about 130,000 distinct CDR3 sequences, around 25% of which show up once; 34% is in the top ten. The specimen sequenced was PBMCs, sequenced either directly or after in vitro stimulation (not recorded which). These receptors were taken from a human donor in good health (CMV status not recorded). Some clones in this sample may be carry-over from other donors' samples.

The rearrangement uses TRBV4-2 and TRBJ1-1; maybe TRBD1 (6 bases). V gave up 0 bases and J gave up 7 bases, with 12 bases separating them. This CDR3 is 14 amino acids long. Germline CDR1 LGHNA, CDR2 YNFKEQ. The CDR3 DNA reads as TGTGCCAGCAGCCAAGACCGGGGGCAGGGTGAAGCTTTCTTT. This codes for CASSQDRGQGEAFF.

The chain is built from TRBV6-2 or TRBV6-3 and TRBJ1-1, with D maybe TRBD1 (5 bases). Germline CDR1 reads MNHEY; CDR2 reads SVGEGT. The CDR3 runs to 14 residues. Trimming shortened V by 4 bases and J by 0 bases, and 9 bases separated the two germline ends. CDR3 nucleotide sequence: TGTGCCAGCAGTTTGACAGAAATGAACACTGAAGCTTTCTTT. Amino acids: CASSLTEMNTEAFF.

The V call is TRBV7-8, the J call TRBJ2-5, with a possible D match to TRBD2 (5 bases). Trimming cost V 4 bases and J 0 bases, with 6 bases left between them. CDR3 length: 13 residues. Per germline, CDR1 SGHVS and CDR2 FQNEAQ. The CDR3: CASSSGNQETQYF. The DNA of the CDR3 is TGTGCCAGCAGCTCCGGGAACCAAGAGACCCAGTACTTC.

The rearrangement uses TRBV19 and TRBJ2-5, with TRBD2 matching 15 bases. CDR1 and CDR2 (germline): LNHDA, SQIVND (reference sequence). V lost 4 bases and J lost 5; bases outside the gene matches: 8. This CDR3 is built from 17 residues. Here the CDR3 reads CASSKRTSGRAEETQYF. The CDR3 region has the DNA TGTGCCAGTAGTAAGCGGACTAGCGGGAGGGCCGAGGAGACCCAGTACTTC.

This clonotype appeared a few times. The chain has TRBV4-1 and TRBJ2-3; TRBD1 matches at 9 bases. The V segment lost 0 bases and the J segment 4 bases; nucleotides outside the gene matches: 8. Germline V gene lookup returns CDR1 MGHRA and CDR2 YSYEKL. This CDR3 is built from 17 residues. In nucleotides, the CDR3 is TGCGCCAGCAGCCAAGATACGGCCACAGGGGGCCCAGATACGCAGTATTTT. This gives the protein CASSQDTATGGPDTQYF.

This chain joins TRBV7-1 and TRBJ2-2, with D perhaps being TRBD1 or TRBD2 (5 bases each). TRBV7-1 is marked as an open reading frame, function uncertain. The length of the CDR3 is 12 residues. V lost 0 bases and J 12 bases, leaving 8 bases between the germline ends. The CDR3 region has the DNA TGTGCCAGCAGCTCAGCAGAGGGGAAGCTGTTTTTT. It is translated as CASSSAEGKLFF.

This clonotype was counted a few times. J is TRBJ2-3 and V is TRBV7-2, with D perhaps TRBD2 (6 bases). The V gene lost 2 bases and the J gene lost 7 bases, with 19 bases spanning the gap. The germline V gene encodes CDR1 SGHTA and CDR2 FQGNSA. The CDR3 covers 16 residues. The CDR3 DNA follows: TGTGCCAGCAGCTTATTTCGGGGGACTCCATCTTATACGCAGTATTTT. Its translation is CASSLFRGTPSYTQYF.

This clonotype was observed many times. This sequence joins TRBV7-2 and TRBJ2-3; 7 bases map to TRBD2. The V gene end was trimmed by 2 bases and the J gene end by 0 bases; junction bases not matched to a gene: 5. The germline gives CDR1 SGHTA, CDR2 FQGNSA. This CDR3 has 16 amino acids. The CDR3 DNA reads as TGTGCCAGCAGCTTAAGGGTAGCGGGCAGCACAGATACGCAGTATTTT. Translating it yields CASSLRVAGSTDTQYF.

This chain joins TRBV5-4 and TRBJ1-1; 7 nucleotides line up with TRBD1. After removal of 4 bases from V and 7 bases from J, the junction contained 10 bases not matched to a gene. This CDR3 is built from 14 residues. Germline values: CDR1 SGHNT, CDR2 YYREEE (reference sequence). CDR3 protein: CASSKTGYRGEAFF. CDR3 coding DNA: TGTGCCAGCAGCAAGACAGGGTACCGGGGTGAAGCTTTCTTT.

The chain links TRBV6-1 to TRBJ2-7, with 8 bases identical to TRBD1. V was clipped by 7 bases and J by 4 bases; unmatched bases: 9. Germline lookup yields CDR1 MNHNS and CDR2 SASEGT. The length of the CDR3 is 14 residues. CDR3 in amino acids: CASTRQGSLYEQYF. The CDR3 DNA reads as TGTGCCAGCACCAGACAGGGGAGCCTTTACGAGCAGTACTTC.

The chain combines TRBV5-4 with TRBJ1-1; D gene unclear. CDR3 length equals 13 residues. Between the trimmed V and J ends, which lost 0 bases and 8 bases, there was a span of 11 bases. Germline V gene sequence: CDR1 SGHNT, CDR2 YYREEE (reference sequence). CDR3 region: CASSLDILTEAFF. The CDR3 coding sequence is TGTGCCAGCAGCTTGGACATTTTAACAGAAGCTTTCTTT.

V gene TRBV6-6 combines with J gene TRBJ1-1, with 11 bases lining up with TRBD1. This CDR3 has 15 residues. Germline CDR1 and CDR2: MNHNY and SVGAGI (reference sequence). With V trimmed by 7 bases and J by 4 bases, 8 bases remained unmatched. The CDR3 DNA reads TGTGCCAGCAATTCGGACAGGGGGCTCGGCACTGAAGCTTTCTTT. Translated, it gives CASNSDRGLGTEAFF.

The CDR3 nucleotides read TGTGCCAGCAGTGGACTAGGAATCTACAATGAGCAGTTCTTC. As protein: CASSGLGIYNEQFF. This chain uses TRBV7-2 with TRBJ2-1; TRBD2 agrees at 7 bases. J gave up 3 bases and V 6 bases, and 5 bases lay outside the gene matches. This CDR3 spans 14 amino acids. Per the germline V gene, CDR1 is SGHTA and CDR2 is FQGNSA. The variable domain in full, with the rest retrieved from reference TRBV7-2 and TRBJ2-1, is GAGVSQSPSNKVTEKGKDVELRCDPISGHTALYWYRQSLGQGLEFLIYFQGNSAPDKSGLPSDRFSAERTGGSVSTLTIQRTQQEDSAVYLCASSGLGIYNEQFFGPGTRLTVL.

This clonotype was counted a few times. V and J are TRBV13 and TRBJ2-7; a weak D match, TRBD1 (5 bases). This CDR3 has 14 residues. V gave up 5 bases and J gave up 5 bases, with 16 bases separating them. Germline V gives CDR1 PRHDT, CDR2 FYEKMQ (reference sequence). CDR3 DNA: TGTGCCAGCAGCCCCACGGACAATCAGAACGAGCAGTACGTC. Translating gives CASSPTDNQNEQYV.

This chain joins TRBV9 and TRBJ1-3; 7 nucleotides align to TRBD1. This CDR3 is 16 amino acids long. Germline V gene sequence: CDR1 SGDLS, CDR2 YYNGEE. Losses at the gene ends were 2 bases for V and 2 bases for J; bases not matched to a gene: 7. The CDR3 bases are TGTGCCAGCAGCGTTACACCGACAGGGACTGGAAACACCATATATTTT. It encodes CASSVTPTGTGNTIYF.

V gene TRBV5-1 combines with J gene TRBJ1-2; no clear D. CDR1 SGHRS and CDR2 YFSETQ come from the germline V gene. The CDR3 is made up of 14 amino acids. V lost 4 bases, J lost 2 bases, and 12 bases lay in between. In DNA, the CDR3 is TGCGCCAGCAGCCCCGGGGTACCAAACTATGGCTACACCTTC. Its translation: CASSPGVPNYGYTF.

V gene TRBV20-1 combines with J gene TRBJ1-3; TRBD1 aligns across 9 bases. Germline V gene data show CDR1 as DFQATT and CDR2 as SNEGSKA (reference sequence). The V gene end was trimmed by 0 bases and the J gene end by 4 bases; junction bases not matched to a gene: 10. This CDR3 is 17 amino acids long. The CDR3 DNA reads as TGCAGTGCTAGAGATGTGGAGGCCGGGACAGGGGGAAACACCATATATTTT. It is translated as CSARDVEAGTGGNTIYF.

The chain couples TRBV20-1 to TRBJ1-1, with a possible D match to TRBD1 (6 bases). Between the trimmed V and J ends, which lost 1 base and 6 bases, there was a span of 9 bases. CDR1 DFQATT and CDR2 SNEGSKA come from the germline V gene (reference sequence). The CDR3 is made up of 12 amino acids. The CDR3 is CSARVGAAEAFF. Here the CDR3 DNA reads TGCAGTGCTAGAGTGGGGGCGGCTGAAGCTTTCTTT.

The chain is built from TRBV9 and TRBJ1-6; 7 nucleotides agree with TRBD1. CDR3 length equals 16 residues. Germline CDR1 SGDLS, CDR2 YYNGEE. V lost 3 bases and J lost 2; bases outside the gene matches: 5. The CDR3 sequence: CASSGRDSPYNSPLHF. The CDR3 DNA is TGTGCCAGCAGCGGCCGGGACAGCCCCTATAATTCACCCCTCCACTTT.

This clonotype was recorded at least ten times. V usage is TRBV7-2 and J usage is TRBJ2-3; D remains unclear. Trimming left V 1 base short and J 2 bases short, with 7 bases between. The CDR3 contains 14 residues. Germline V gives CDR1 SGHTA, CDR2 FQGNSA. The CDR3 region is CASSLGCLTDTQYF. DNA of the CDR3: TGTGCCAGCAGCTTAGGTTGCCTCACAGATACGCAGTATTTT. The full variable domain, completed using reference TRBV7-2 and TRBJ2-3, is GAGVSQSPSNKVTEKGKDVELRCDPISGHTALYWYRQSLGQGLEFLIYFQGNSAPDKSGLPSDRFSAERTGGSVSTLTIQRTQQEDSAVYLCASSLGCLTDTQYFGPGTRLTVL.

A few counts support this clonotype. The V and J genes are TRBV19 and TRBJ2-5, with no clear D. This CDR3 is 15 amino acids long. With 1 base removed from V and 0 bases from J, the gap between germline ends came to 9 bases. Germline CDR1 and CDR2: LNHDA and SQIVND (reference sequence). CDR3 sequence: CASSIGASYQETQYF. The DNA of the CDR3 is TGTGCCAGTAGTATAGGGGCCAGCTACCAAGAGACCCAGTACTTC.

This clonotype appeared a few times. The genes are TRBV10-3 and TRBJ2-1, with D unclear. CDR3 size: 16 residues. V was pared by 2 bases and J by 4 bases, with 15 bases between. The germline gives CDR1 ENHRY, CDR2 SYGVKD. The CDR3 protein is CAISEGSSFGYNEQFF. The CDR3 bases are TGTGCCATCAGTGAGGGCAGCTCTTTTGGGTACAATGAGCAGTTCTTC.

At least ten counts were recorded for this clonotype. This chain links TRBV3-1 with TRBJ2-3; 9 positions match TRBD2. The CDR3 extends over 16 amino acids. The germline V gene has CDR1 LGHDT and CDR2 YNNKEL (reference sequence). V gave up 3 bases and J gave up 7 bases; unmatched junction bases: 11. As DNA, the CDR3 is TGTGCCAGCAGCCAGGGGACGATAGCGGGAGTTCATACGCAGTATTTT. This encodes CASSQGTIAGVHTQYF.

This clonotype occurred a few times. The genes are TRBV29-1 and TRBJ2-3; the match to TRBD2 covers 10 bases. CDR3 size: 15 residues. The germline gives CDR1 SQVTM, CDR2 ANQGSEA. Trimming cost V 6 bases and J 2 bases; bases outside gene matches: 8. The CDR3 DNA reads TGCAGCGTATCCTTAGCGGGAGGTGTCACAGATACGCAGTATTTT. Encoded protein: CSVSLAGGVTDTQYF.

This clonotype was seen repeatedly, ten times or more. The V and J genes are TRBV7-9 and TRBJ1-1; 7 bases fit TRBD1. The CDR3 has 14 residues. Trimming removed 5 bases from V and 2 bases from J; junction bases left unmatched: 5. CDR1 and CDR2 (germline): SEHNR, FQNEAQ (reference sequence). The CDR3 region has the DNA TGTGCCAGCAGCGAGGACAGGTACAACACTGAAGCTTTCTTT. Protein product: CASSEDRYNTEAFF.

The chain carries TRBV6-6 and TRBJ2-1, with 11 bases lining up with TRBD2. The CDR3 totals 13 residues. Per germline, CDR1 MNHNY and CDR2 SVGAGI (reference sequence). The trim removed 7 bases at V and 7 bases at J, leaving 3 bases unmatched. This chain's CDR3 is CASTWTSGNEQFF. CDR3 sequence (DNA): TGTGCCAGCACCTGGACTAGCGGGAATGAGCAGTTCTTC.

CDR3 region: CATSDFGRNYNEQFF. CDR3 nucleotides: TGTGCCACCAGTGATTTCGGCAGAAACTACAATGAGCAGTTCTTC. V usage is TRBV24-1 and J usage is TRBJ2-1; D is unclear. Trimming cost V 1 base and J 3 bases, with 9 bases left between them. Germline lookup yields CDR1 KGHDR and CDR2 SFDVKD. There are 15 residues in the CDR3.

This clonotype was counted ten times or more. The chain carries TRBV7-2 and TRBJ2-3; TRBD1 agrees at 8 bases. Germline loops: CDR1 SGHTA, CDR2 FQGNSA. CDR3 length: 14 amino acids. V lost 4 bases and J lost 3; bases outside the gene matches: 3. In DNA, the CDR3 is TGTGCCAGCAGCTCGGACAGGGTGACAGATACGCAGTATTTT. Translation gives CASSSDRVTDTQYF.